This passage covers 29 T cell receptor beta chains from one sample sequenced in a study of T cell responses to AZD1222 COVID-19 vaccine. Profiling relied on immunoSEQ multiplex PCR, and the TCRdb table lists in-frame clones only, not all of them. The repertoire holds some 140,000 clones, with roughly 92% as singletons. The source was peripheral blood, collected on day 0 of AZD1222 vaccination. The receptors were gathered from an adult in good health.

J is TRBJ2-7 and V is TRBV30, with 11 bases matching TRBD2. This CDR3 comprises 15 residues. Germline CDR1 reads GTSNPN; CDR2 reads SVGIG (reference sequence). J gave up 2 bases and V 0 bases, and 3 bases lay outside the gene matches. The CDR3 nucleotides are TGTGCCTGGAGTGTTATAGCGGGAGGGCCCTACGAGCAGTACTTC. This encodes CAWSVIAGGPYEQYF.

This clone has a single count. The rearrangement joins TRBV21-1 to TRBJ1-5. TRBV21-1 is a pseudogene. The CDR3 runs to 18 residues. The CDR3 DNA reads as TGTGCCAGCACCGAGAAGGGGACGCATCGGTGGGACAATCAGCCCCAGCATTTT. Amino acids: CASTEKGTHRWDNQPQHF.

This chain joins TRBV9 and TRBJ2-7; 7 bases are shared with TRBD2. This CDR3 has 13 amino acids. From germline, CDR1 is SGDLS and CDR2 YYNGEE. With 0 bases clipped from V and 4 bases from J, the junction kept 1 base outside the gene matches. Written as DNA, the CDR3 is TGTGCCAGCAGCGTAGGCGGGAGTTACGAGCAGTACTTC. Amino acids: CASSVGGSYEQYF. The variable domain in full, with the rest retrieved from reference TRBV9 and TRBJ2-7, is DSGVTQTPKHLITATGQRVTLRCSPRSGDLSVYWYQQSLDQGLQFLIQYYNGEERAKGNILERFSAQQFPDLHSELNLSSLELGDSALYFCASSVGGSYEQYFGPGTRLTVT.

V gene TRBV7-9 combines with J gene TRBJ2-3; D is unclear. The CDR3 has 12 amino acids. V was shortened by 6 bases and J by 4 bases, with 8 bases between the two germline ends. Germline assignment: CDR1 SEHNR and CDR2 FQNEAQ (reference sequence). CDR3 DNA sequence: TGTGCCAGCAGGGGCCGGGCAGATACGCAGTATTTT. Translating it yields CASRGRADTQYF.

The genes are TRBV30 and TRBJ2-1; D may be TRBD2 (6 bases). Germline V gives CDR1 GTSNPN, CDR2 SVGIG (reference sequence). V lost 0 bases to trimming and J lost 15 bases, with 18 bases between them. CDR3 size: 13 residues. The CDR3 sequence: CAWSVLGTPLLFF. The CDR3 DNA reads TGTGCCTGGAGTGTACTGGGGACTCCCCTGTTGTTCTTC.

J is TRBJ1-5 and V is TRBV7-2; no clear D gene. The CDR3 runs to 15 residues. The germline V gene has CDR1 SGHTA and CDR2 FQGNSA. Between the trimmed V and J ends, which lost 1 base and 2 bases, there was a span of 9 bases. Written as DNA, the CDR3 is TGTGCCAGCAGCTTAGACGAGGGCGGCAATCAGCCCCAGCATTTT. It encodes CASSLDEGGNQPQHF.

This chain connects TRBV19 to TRBJ1-1; D gene uncertain. Germline V CDR1 and CDR2: LNHDA, SQIVND (reference sequence). The germline V and J ends were trimmed by 4 bases and 0 bases, with 15 bases remaining between them. This CDR3 spans 16 amino acids. CDR3: CASSTRGGSMNTEAFF. DNA for the CDR3: TGTGCCAGTAGTACCCGCGGCGGGTCTATGAACACTGAAGCTTTCTTT.

The rearrangement joins TRBV7-2 to TRBJ2-1, with D possibly matching TRBD2 (6 bases). Germline V gives CDR1 SGHTA, CDR2 FQGNSA. The CDR3 contains 15 residues. V shed 4 bases and J shed 4 bases, with 14 bases lying between them. The CDR3: CASSSGLRVYNEQFF. CDR3 DNA sequence: TGTGCCAGCAGCTCGGGACTTAGGGTATACAATGAGCAGTTCTTC.

V usage is TRBV7-9 and J usage is TRBJ2-7, with a possible D match to TRBD1 (6 bases). This CDR3 is built from 17 residues. CDR1 and CDR2 from the germline V gene are SEHNR and FQNEAQ (reference sequence). V was shortened by 3 bases and J by 0 bases, with 18 bases between the two germline ends. This CDR3 is CASSFPTAKDSSYEQYF. In nucleotides, the CDR3 is TGTGCCAGCAGCTTTCCGACCGCTAAGGACAGCTCCTACGAGCAGTACTTC.

The chain employs TRBV7-9 and TRBJ2-5, with a possible D match to TRBD1 (6 bases). The germline V gene has CDR1 SEHNR and CDR2 FQNEAQ (reference sequence). V gave up 5 bases and J gave up 9 bases, with 22 bases separating them. The CDR3 contains 15 residues. CDR3 loop: CASSQGPGRDQAQYF. DNA for the CDR3: TGTGCCAGCAGCCAGGGGCCCGGCAGGGATCAAGCCCAGTACTTC.

This chain joins TRBV9 and TRBJ2-2, with no clear D. V lost 0 bases to trimming and J lost 6 bases, with 9 bases between them. Germline values: CDR1 SGDLS, CDR2 YYNGEE. This CDR3 is 14 amino acids long. The CDR3 region has the DNA TGTGCCAGCAGCGTAGCTGGGGAACCCGGGGAGCTGTTTTTT. Amino acid sequence: CASSVAGEPGELFF.

The chain combines TRBV28 with TRBJ1-1, with D perhaps matching TRBD1 (5 bases). V gave up 7 bases and J gave up 2 bases, with 14 bases separating them. This CDR3 is 14 amino acids long. Germline lookup yields CDR1 MDHEN and CDR2 SYDVKM. The CDR3 coding sequence is TGTGCCAGCACCCTCGTGGGGCTTAACACTGAAGCTTTCTTT. Translation gives CASTLVGLNTEAFF.

The chain uses TRBV6-5 and TRBJ1-6, with no clear D. From germline, CDR1 is MNHEY and CDR2 SVGAGI. V was shortened by 7 bases and J by 5 bases, with 9 bases between the two germline ends. The CDR3 is 13 amino acids. The CDR3 bases are TGTGCCAGCATTCAATTCGATAATTCACCCCTCCACTTT. It is translated as CASIQFDNSPLHF.

This clone was picked up one time. The genes are TRBV6-5 and TRBJ1-2; TRBD1 might be the D (5 bases). Germline V gene data show CDR1 as MNHEY and CDR2 as SVGAGI. V shed 0 bases and J shed 2 bases, with 10 bases lying between them. The CDR3 length is 15 residues. The CDR3 coding sequence is TGTGCCAGCAGTTACTCGAAAAGACAGAACTATGGCTACACCTTC. This gives the protein CASSYSKRQNYGYTF.

The gene calls are TRBV18 and TRBJ1-1; unclear D gene. This CDR3 spans 16 amino acids. V lost 1 base and J lost 1, with 13 bases in between. CDR1 and CDR2 from the germline V gene are KGHSH and LQKENI. CDR3: CASSPLPLEQNTEAFF. In DNA form, the CDR3 reads TGTGCCAGCTCACCACTTCCCCTTGAGCAGAACACTGAAGCTTTCTTT. Full variable domain (rest looked up from reference TRBV18 and TRBJ1-1): NAGVMQNPRHLVRRRGQEARLRCSPMKGHSHVYWYRQLPEEGLKFMVYLQKENIIDESGMPKERFSAEFPKEGPSILRIQQVVRGDSAAYFCASSPLPLEQNTEAFFGQGTRLTVV.

The rearrangement links TRBV30 to TRBJ1-2, with D uncertain. The germline gives CDR1 GTSNPN, CDR2 SVGIG (reference sequence). The CDR3 has 14 residues. The V end was cut by 4 bases, the J end by 4 bases, with 16 bases between. CDR3 in amino acids: CAWTSGADVYGYTF. CDR3 nucleotide sequence: TGTGCCTGGACCTCCGGAGCGGATGTCTATGGCTACACCTTC.

The chain couples TRBV6-4 to TRBJ2-1; D remains ambiguous. The CDR3 is made up of 14 amino acids. CDR1 and CDR2 (germline): MRHNA, SNTAGT. Between the trimmed V and J ends, which lost 4 bases and 3 bases, there was a span of 10 bases. This CDR3 is CASSVRYDYNEQFF. The CDR3, as DNA: TGTGCCAGCAGTGTGCGGTATGACTACAATGAGCAGTTCTTC.

This chain uses TRBV15 with TRBJ2-5; D might be TRBD1 or TRBD2, each matching 5 bases. The CDR3 contains 15 residues. Germline CDR1 LNHNV, CDR2 YYDKDF (reference sequence). The ends were cut back, 3 bases at V and 5 bases at J, with 16 bases in the middle. The CDR3 region is CATSSGVGAGETQYF. CDR3 nucleotides: TGTGCCACCAGCAGTGGGGTCGGGGCCGGTGAGACCCAGTACTTC.

The chain is built from TRBV7-3 and TRBJ2-1; 7 bases align to TRBD2. Trimming at V came to 2 bases and at J to 7 bases, leaving 5 bases not matched to a gene. The CDR3 has 14 amino acids. Germline V gene sequence: CDR1 SGHTA, CDR2 FQGTGA. Written as DNA, the CDR3 is TGTGCCAGCAGCTTAGGCGGGAGCGATAATGAGCAGTTCTTC. Translation gives CASSLGGSDNEQFF.

V gene TRBV13 combines with J gene TRBJ2-3; 8 bases agree with TRBD2. CDR3 length equals 15 residues. Looked up from germline, CDR1 is PRHDT and CDR2 is FYEKMQ (reference sequence). The V segment lost 6 bases and the J segment 5 bases; nucleotides outside the gene matches: 10. The CDR3 here is CASRRRGALGDTQYF. CDR3 DNA: TGTGCCAGCAGAAGGCGGGGGGCACTAGGAGATACGCAGTATTTT.

The rearrangement links TRBV2 to TRBJ2-1, with D unclear. Trimming cost V 5 bases and J 2 bases, with 10 bases left between them. The germline gives CDR1 SNHLY, CDR2 FYNNEI. The CDR3 runs 14 residues. CDR3 amino acids: CASSHYNPYNEQFF. The DNA for the CDR3 is TGTGCCAGCAGTCACTATAACCCCTACAATGAGCAGTTCTTC.

The chain joins TRBV19 to TRBJ1-2; 9 positions match TRBD1. Germline values: CDR1 LNHDA, CDR2 SQIVND (reference sequence). The CDR3 loop spans 14 amino acids. Unmatched junction bases numbered 7, after V lost 3 bases and J lost 8 bases. CDR3 region: CASSIGRQGDGYTF. The CDR3 DNA is TGTGCCAGTAGTATCGGTCGACAGGGGGACGGCTACACCTTC. Full variable domain (missing parts from reference TRBV19 and TRBJ1-2): DGGITQSPKYLFRKEGQNVTLSCEQNLNHDAMYWYRQDPGQGLRLIYYSQIVNDFQKGDIAEGYSVSREKKESFPLTVTSAQKNPTAFYLCASSIGRQGDGYTFGSGTRLTVV.

V gene TRBV6-5 combines with J gene TRBJ2-7; possible D gene TRBD1, 5 bases. V gave up 8 bases and J gave up 5 bases, with 22 bases separating them. CDR1 MNHEY and CDR2 SVGAGI come from the germline V gene. The CDR3 extends over 15 amino acids. As DNA, the CDR3 is TGTGCCAGCGGCCTTATAGCCGGAAGGGGCAACGAGCAGTACTTC. The encoded protein is CASGLIAGRGNEQYF.

With respect to this clone: Sequence at one end of the junction differs from germline and may be a read error. This sequence joins TRBV7-7 and TRBJ2-4; a possible D gene is TRBD2 (6 bases). In germline, CDR1 is SSHAT, CDR2 FNYEAQ (reference sequence). The CDR3 length is 21 residues. CDR3 residues: CASIPSRRGSGKKLAKNIQYF. In nucleotides, the CDR3 is TGTGCTAGCATCCCCTCCCGACGGGGTAGCGGAAAAAAACTAGCCAAAAACATTCAGTACTTC.

The chain combines TRBV4-1 with TRBJ1-6; possible D gene TRBD1, 6 bases. With 4 bases removed from V and 7 bases from J, the gap between germline ends came to 29 bases. This CDR3 has 20 residues. The germline gives CDR1 MGHRA, CDR2 YSYEKL. This chain's CDR3 is CASSRQTTGSALFWNSPLHF. For the CDR3, the DNA is TGCGCCAGCAGCCGGCAGACGACAGGCTCGGCACTATTTTGGAATTCACCCCTCCACTTT.

This chain uses TRBV10-3 with TRBJ2-2; TRBD2 aligns across 8 bases. J was trimmed by 4 bases and V by 8 bases; bases with no gene match: 9. The CDR3 length is 15 residues. In germline, CDR1 is ENHRY, CDR2 SYGVKD. The CDR3 nucleotides are TGTGCCATCGGGGCCAGCGGGGGCACCACCGGGGAGCTGTTTTTT. Translating gives CAIGASGGTTGELFF.

V is TRBV9 and J is TRBJ1-4; the D is unclear. Germline V gives CDR1 SGDLS, CDR2 YYNGEE. The V end was cut by 1 base, the J end by 7 bases, with 11 bases between. This CDR3 has 14 amino acids. The chain's CDR3 is CASSVHGYGEKLFF. The CDR3 DNA reads TGTGCCAGCAGCGTACATGGGTATGGTGAAAAACTGTTTTTT.

This clone was observed once. This sequence joins TRBV27 and TRBJ1-2; 7 nucleotides line up with TRBD1. The germline CDR1 and CDR2 sequences are MNHEY and SMNVEV (reference sequence). The V gene end was trimmed by 4 bases and the J gene end by 5 bases; junction bases not matched to a gene: 7. The CDR3 runs to 14 residues. As DNA, the CDR3 is TGTGCCAGCAGTTCGACAGGGCCCGTTTATGGCTACACCTTC. This codes for CASSSTGPVYGYTF.

The rearrangement uses TRBV14 and TRBJ1-2, with 11 positions matching TRBD1. V shed 3 bases and J 5 bases; nucleotides not matched to a gene: 11. Germline CDR1 reads SGHDN; CDR2 reads FVKESK. The length of the CDR3 is 17 residues. The CDR3 reads CASSQTRTGGARYGYTF. CDR3 nucleotide sequence: TGTGCCAGCAGCCAGACTAGGACAGGGGGCGCCCGGTATGGCTACACCTTC.